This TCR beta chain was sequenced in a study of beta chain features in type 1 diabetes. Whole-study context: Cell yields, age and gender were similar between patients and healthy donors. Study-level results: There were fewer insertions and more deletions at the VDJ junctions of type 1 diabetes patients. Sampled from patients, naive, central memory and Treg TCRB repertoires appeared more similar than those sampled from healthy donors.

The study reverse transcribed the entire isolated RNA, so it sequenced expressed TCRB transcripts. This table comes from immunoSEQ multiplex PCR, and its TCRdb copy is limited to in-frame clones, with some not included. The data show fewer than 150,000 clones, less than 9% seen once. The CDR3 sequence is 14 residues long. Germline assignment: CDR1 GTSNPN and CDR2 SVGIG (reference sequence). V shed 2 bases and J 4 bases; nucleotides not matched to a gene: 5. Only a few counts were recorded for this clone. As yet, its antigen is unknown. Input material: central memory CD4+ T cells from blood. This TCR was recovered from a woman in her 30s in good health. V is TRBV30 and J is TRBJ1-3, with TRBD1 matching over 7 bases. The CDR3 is CAWSPGQVGNTIYF. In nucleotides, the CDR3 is TGTGCCTGGAGTCCCGGACAGGTCGGAAACACCATATATTTT.